The T cell receptor beta chain described here comes from a study of radiation and T cells in renal cell carcinoma. For this clone: Its antigen is as yet unknown.

Overall study findings and caveats: Top tumor clonotypes rose in blood 2 weeks post-radiation, then contracted.

Sequencing was performed with immunoSEQ multiplex PCR; in TCRdb, only in-frame clones are kept and a portion is missing. The sample has fewer than 200,000 clones, 88% seen once; the top ten hold 10% to 12%. CDR3 size: 15 residues. As for time point: blood 4 weeks post-SBRT, at nephrectomy. Treatment defined: 15 Gy SBRT to primary tumor, nephrectomy 4 weeks later. The material was blood, obtained from a patient whose treatment included radiotherapy and nephrectomy. The chain employs TRBV21-1 and TRBJ1-1; no DNA check was done on the table's D call, TRBD1. TRBV21-1 is shown as a pseudogene. The TCR comes from a woman aged 45-60 years with renal cell carcinoma. The chain's CDR3 is CASSPPRGLNTEAFF. The DNA of the CDR3 is TGTGCCAGCAGCCCCCCGAGGGGGCTGAACACTGAAGCTTTCTTT.